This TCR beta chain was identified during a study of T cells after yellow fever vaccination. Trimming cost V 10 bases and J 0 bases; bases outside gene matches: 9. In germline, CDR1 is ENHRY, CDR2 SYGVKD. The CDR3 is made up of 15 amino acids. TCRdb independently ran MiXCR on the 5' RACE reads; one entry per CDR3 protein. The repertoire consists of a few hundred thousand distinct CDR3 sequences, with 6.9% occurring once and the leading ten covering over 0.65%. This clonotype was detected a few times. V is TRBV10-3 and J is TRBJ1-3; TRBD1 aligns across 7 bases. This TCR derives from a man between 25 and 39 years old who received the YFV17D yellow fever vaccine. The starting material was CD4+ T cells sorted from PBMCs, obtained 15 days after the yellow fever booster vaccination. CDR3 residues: CATRQGTGSGNTIYF. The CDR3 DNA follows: TGTGCCACCAGACAGGGTACCGGCTCTGGAAACACCATATATTTT.